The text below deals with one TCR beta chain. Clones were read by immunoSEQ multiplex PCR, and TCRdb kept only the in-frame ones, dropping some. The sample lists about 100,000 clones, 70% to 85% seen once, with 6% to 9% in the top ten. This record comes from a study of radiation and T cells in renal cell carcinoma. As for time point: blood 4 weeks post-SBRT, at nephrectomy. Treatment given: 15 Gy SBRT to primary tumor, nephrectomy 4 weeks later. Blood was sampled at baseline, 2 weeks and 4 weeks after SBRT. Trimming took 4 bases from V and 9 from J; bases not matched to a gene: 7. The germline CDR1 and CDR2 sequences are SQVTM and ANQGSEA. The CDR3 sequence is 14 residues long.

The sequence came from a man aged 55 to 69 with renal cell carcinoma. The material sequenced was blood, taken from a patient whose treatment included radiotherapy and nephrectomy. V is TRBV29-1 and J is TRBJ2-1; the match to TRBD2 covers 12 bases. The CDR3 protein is CSVVRTSGISEQFF. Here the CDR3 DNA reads TGCAGCGTTGTTAGGACTAGCGGGATTAGTGAGCAGTTCTTC.